The 21 T cell receptor beta chains presented below share a single source sample, sequenced in a study of blood T cell repertoires in COVID-19. The data were produced by immunoSEQ multiplex PCR, yet TCRdb's version contains in-frame clones alone and is incomplete. The sample has around 170,000 clones, about 85% seen once. The sequenced material came from PBMCs or T cells enriched from blood (not recorded which). Every receptor here comes from a woman aged 45-65 years who had recovered from COVID-19.

As for this clone: Other nucleotide sequences in the sample specify the same CDR3. The chain carries TRBV19 and TRBJ1-5, with a possible D match to TRBD1 (5 bases). Germline loops: CDR1 LNHDA, CDR2 SQIVND (reference sequence). This CDR3 region has 13 residues. V lost 5 bases and J 2 bases, leaving 7 bases between the germline ends. CDR3 bases: TGTGCCAGTAGTTTCAGGGGCAATCAGCCCCAGCATTTT. Translation gives CASSFRGNQPQHF.

This clone occurred once. The chain recombines TRBV10-2 with TRBJ2-7, with D perhaps matching TRBD2 (6 bases). Germline V CDR1 and CDR2: WSHSY, SAAADI. V gave up 8 bases and J gave up 0 bases, with 14 bases separating them. The CDR3 is 14 residues long. CDR3 loop: CASRDFGSSYEQYF. DNA for the CDR3: TGCGCCAGCCGGGACTTTGGGAGCTCCTACGAGCAGTACTTC.

This clone turned up a few times. This chain links TRBV3-1 (or the pseudogene TRBV3-2) with TRBJ1-2, with 7 bases identical to TRBD1. There are 13 residues in the CDR3. V lost 4 bases and J lost 8; bases outside the gene matches: 7. Germline V gene sequence: CDR1 LGHDT, CDR2 YNNKEL (reference sequence). CDR3 nucleotides: TGTGCCAGCAGCCTGAAAGGGGGCGGCGGCTACACCTTC. It yields the protein CASSLKGGGGYTF.

The chain recombines TRBV5-4 with TRBJ1-1, with D unclear. Germline CDR1 is SGHNT and CDR2 is YYREEE (reference sequence). The V end was cut by 0 bases, the J end by 8 bases, with 11 bases between. The CDR3 runs to 13 residues. The CDR3 reads CASSLERQTEAFF. The CDR3 bases are TGTGCCAGCAGCTTGGAGCGGCAGACAGAAGCTTTCTTT.

The chain uses TRBV7-9 and TRBJ1-6; a possible D gene is TRBD1 (5 bases). CDR3 length: 15 amino acids. V gave up 5 bases and J gave up 7 bases, with 15 bases separating them. Germline V CDR1 and CDR2: SEHNR, FQNEAQ (reference sequence). CDR3 sequence: CASSPEGLRNSPLHF. CDR3 DNA sequence: TGTGCCAGCAGCCCCGAGGGACTTCGGAATTCACCCCTCCACTTT.

The V call is TRBV7-3, the J call TRBJ2-1, with 8 bases fitting TRBD2. CDR1 SGHTA and CDR2 FQGTGA come from the germline V gene. The length of the CDR3 is 15 residues. V shed 5 bases, J shed 7 bases, and the junction held 10 bases outside the gene matches. CDR3 loop: CASSRAGVPLNEQFF. CDR3 bases: TGTGCCAGCAGCCGAGCGGGAGTCCCATTAAATGAGCAGTTCTTC.

V is TRBV9 and J is TRBJ2-2, with D maybe TRBD2 (6 bases). V was clipped by 4 bases and J by 4 bases, with 14 bases between them. The CDR3 extends over 15 amino acids. The germline CDR1 and CDR2 sequences are SGDLS and YYNGEE. The CDR3 loop reads CASSRGGVGTGELFF. For the CDR3, the DNA is TGTGCCAGCAGCCGAGGCGGGGTCGGCACCGGGGAGCTGTTTTTT.

CDR3 DNA: TGTGCCAGCAGATCCGGTGCGGGGAAAGTTTCCTACGAGCAGTACTTC. Translation gives CASRSGAGKVSYEQYF. The V call is TRBV28, the J call TRBJ2-7; TRBD2 is a possible D gene (6 bases). Trimming cost V 6 bases and J 1 base, with 19 bases left between them. The CDR3 has 16 amino acids. Looked up from germline, CDR1 is MDHEN and CDR2 is SYDVKM.

The gene calls are TRBV3-1 (or the pseudogene TRBV3-2) and TRBJ2-1; D is perhaps TRBD2 (6 bases). Trimming shortened V by 1 base and J by 6 bases, and 7 bases separated the two germline ends. CDR1 is LGHDT and CDR2 is YNNKEL in the germline V gene (reference sequence). This CDR3 spans 13 amino acids. This CDR3 is CASSQGLVNEQFF. CDR3 nucleotides: TGTGCCAGCAGCCAAGGACTAGTCAATGAGCAGTTCTTC.

V is TRBV6-1 and J is TRBJ2-7; tentatively, D is TRBD2 (6 bases). The germline V gene encodes CDR1 MNHNS and CDR2 SASEGT. The V end was cut by 2 bases, the J end by 0 bases, with 11 bases between. The CDR3 totals 15 residues. CDR3 sequence reads: CASSESLASSYEQYF. The CDR3 DNA reads as TGTGCCAGCAGTGAATCCCTAGCGAGCTCCTACGAGCAGTACTTC.

This clone appeared a few times. The V gene is TRBV13, the J gene TRBJ1-2, with a weak D call TRBD1 (6 bases). The CDR3 runs to 15 residues. In germline, CDR1 is PRHDT, CDR2 FYEKMQ (reference sequence). V gave up 4 bases and J gave up 0 bases, with 12 bases separating them. This CDR3 is CASSSRQEANYGYTF. The CDR3 DNA reads TGTGCCAGCAGCTCTAGACAGGAAGCTAACTATGGCTACACCTTC.

The DNA for the CDR3 is TGTGCCAGCAGCTACCCTGGGACAGGGAAAGAGACCCAGTACTTC. Translation gives CASSYPGTGKETQYF. This rearrangement joins TRBV5-5 to TRBJ2-5, with 9 bases identical to TRBD1. The CDR3 length is 15 residues. Germline-derived CDR1 and CDR2 are SGHKS and YYEKEE (reference sequence). The ends lost 3 bases at V and 3 bases at J; junction bases unmatched: 6.

The rearrangement joins TRBV7-2 to TRBJ1-6, with D possibly being TRBD1 (5 bases). Germline V gives CDR1 SGHTA, CDR2 FQGNSA. With 1 base removed from V and 10 bases from J, the gap between germline ends came to 14 bases. The CDR3 contains 15 residues. The CDR3 coding sequence is TGTGCCAGCAGCTTAGGATTAGGCGGGGGATCACCCCTCCACTTT. Translating gives CASSLGLGGGSPLHF.

V and J are TRBV4-1 and TRBJ2-7, with a possible D match to TRBD2 (5 bases). CDR1 is MGHRA and CDR2 is YSYEKL in the germline V gene. The length of the CDR3 is 15 residues. V was pared by 1 base and J by 3 bases, with 13 bases between. CDR3 bases: TGCGCCAGCAGCCAAGGGGAACGGGGTAGCTACGAGCAGTACTTC. Translation: CASSQGERGSYEQYF.

The gene calls are TRBV28 and TRBJ1-3, with unresolved D. The germline CDR1 and CDR2 sequences are MDHEN and SYDVKM. V lost 7 bases and J lost 0, with 16 bases in between. CDR3 size: 16 residues. CDR3 in DNA: TGTGCCAGCACCGCCGCGGCCCACTCCTCTGGAAACACCATATATTTT. It translates to CASTAAAHSSGNTIYF.

The gene calls are TRBV7-9 and TRBJ1-6; 8 bases are shared with TRBD1. The CDR3 has 18 amino acids. Germline V gene data show CDR1 as SEHNR and CDR2 as FQNEAQ (reference sequence). Unmatched junction bases numbered 8, after V lost 4 bases and J lost 0 bases. CDR3 sequence: CASSSSGQGSSYNSPLHF. The CDR3 nucleotides are TGTGCCAGCAGCTCCTCTGGACAGGGAAGCTCCTATAATTCACCCCTCCACTTT.

The chain combines TRBV14 with TRBJ2-1; the D is unclear. V gave up 3 bases and J gave up 9 bases, with 12 bases separating them. Germline values: CDR1 SGHDN, CDR2 FVKESK. The CDR3 has 13 residues. This CDR3 is CASSQILAAEQFF. CDR3 DNA: TGTGCCAGCAGCCAGATTTTGGCGGCTGAGCAGTTCTTC.

Note on this clone: An end of the junction differs from the germline gene, which may be a read error. This sequence joins TRBV7-7 and TRBJ2-5; 9 bases map to TRBD2. The CDR3 consists of 16 residues. The germline CDR1 and CDR2 sequences are SSHAT and FNYEAQ (reference sequence). The CDR3 loop reads CASSLGMTSGQETQYF. CDR3 nucleotide sequence: TGTGCTAGCAGCTTAGGTATGACTAGCGGACAAGAGACCCAGTACTTC.

This clone showed up just once. The CDR3 reads CASSYSSLAAYEQYF. For the CDR3, the DNA is TGTGCCAGCAGTTACTCCTCGCTAGCGGCCTACGAGCAGTACTTC. The chain links TRBV6-5 to TRBJ2-7, with 7 bases matching TRBD2. V shed 0 bases and J 2 bases; nucleotides not matched to a gene: 4. Germline V gives CDR1 MNHEY, CDR2 SVGAGI. There are 15 residues in the CDR3.

The V and J genes are TRBV12-3 or TRBV12-4 and TRBJ2-7; tentatively, D is TRBD1 (6 bases). Trimming took off 6 bases at V and 0 bases at J, with 6 bases between the two ends. This CDR3 spans 12 amino acids. DNA for the CDR3: TGTGCCAGCAGGGACAGCTCCTACGAGCAGTACTTC. This gives the protein CASRDSSYEQYF.

The J gene is TRBJ1-1, the V gene TRBV6-2 or TRBV6-3; D ambiguous. The CDR3 runs 12 residues. Germline CDR1 MNHEY, CDR2 SVGEGT. V lost 2 bases and J 11 bases, leaving 12 bases between the germline ends. The chain's CDR3 is CASSYLHQNAFF. CDR3 bases: TGTGCCAGCAGTTACCTCCACCAGAATGCTTTCTTT.